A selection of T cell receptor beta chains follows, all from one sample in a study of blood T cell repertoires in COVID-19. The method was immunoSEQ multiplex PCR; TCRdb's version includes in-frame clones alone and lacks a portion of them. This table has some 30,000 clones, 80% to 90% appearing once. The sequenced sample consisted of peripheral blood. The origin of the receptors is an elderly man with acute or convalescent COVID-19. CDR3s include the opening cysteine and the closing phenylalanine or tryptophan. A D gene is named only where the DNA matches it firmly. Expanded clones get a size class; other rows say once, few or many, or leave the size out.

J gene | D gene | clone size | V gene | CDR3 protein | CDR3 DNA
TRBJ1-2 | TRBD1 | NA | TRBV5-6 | CASREAGGSYGYTF | TGTGCCAGCAGGGAGGCAGGGGGAAGCTATGGCTACACCTTC
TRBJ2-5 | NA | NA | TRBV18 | CASSPREYGQETQYF | TGTGCCAGCTCACCAAGGGAGTACGGCCAAGAGACCCAGTACTTC
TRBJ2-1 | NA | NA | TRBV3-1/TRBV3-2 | CASSQEGGGYNEQFF | TGTGCCAGCAGCCAAGAGGGAGGGGGCTACAATGAGCAGTTCTTC
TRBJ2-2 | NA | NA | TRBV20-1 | CSASSAFATGELFF | TGCAGTGCTAGTAGCGCATTTGCCACCGGGGAGCTGTTTTTT
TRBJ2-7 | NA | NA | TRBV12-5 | CASGLVLGREQYF | TGTGCTAGTGGTTTGGTACTGGGCCGTGAGCAGTACTTC
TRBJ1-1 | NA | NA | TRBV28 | CASRTRLSAFF | TGTGCCAGCAGGACGCGGTTGTCAGCTTTCTTT
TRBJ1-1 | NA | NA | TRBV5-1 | CASSLGQQDTEAFF | TGCGCCAGCAGCTTGGGACAGCAGGACACTGAAGCTTTCTTT
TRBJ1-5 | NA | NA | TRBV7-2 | CASSLDQGGRPQHF | TGTGCCAGCAGCTTAGATCAGGGAGGAAGGCCCCAGCATTTT
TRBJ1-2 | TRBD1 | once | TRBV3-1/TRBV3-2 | CASSQPGQDYGYTF | TGTGCCAGCAGCCAACCGGGACAGGACTATGGCTACACCTTC
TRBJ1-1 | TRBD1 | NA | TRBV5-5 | CASSPQGVGEAFF | TGTGCCAGCAGCCCACAGGGGGTTGGGGAAGCTTTCTTT
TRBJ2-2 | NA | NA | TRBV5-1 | CASSFSQKNTGELFF | TGCGCCAGCAGCTTTAGCCAGAAAAACACCGGGGAGCTGTTTTTT
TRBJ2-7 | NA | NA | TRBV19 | CASSIAGSSYEQYF | TGTGCCAGTAGTATAGCCGGGAGCTCCTACGAGCAGTACTTC
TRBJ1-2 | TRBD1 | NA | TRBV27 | CASSLLGTGELKGYTF | TGTGCCAGCAGTTTATTAGGGACAGGGGAACTTAAGGGCTACACCTTC
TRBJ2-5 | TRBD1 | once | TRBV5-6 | CASSTGTGVETQYF | TGTGCCAGCAGTACCGGGACAGGGGTAGAGACCCAGTACTTC
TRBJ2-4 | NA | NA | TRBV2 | CASSEQGLAKNIQYF | TGTGCCAGCAGTGAACAGGGACTAGCCAAAAACATTCAGTACTTC
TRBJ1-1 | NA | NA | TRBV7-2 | CASSLAGHAEEAFF | TGTGCCAGCAGCTTAGCCGGTCATGCGGAGGAAGCTTTCTTT
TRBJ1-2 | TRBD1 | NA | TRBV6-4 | CASSEQGTYGYTF | TGTGCCAGCAGTGAACAGGGGACCTATGGCTACACCTTC
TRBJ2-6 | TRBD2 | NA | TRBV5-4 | CASSPGGYGANVLTF | TGTGCCAGCAGCCCGGGGGGGTACGGGGCCAACGTCCTGACTTTC
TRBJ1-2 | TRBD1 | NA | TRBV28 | CASSWDSKNYGYTF | TGTGCCAGCAGTTGGGACAGCAAGAACTATGGCTACACCTTC
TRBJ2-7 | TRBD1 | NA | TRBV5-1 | CASSLTGGQGLYEQYF | TGCGCCAGCAGCTTGACAGGGGGACAGGGGTTGTACGAGCAGTACTTC
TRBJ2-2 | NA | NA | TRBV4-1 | CASSQFAVGVTNTGELFF | TGCGCCAGCAGCCAATTTGCGGTGGGAGTAACGAACACCGGGGAGCTGTTTTTT
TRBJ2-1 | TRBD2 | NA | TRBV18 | CASSPSPGLAGGLSYNEQFF | TGTGCCAGCTCACCATCCCCGGGACTAGCGGGAGGCCTCTCCTACAATGAGCAGTTCTTC
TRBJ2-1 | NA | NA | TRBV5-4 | CASSLTALSSYNEQFF | TGTGCCAGCAGCTTGACAGCCCTTAGCTCCTACAATGAGCAGTTCTTC
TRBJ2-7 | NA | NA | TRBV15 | CATSRERQAEQYF | TGTGCCACCAGCAGAGAAAGACAGGCCGAGCAGTACTTC
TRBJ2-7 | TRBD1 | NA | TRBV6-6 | CASSFTTGVGEQYF | TGTGCCAGCAGTTTCACCACAGGGGTCGGGGAGCAGTACTTC
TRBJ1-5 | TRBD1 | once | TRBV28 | CASSLGRGWGNQPQHF | TGTGCCAGCAGTTTAGGCAGGGGGTGGGGCAATCAGCCCCAGCATTTT
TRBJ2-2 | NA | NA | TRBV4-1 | CASSQANRNTGELFF | TGCGCCAGCAGCCAAGCAAACAGAAACACCGGGGAGCTGTTTTTT
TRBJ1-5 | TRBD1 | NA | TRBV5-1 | CASSLQGAVNQPQHF | TGCGCCAGCAGTCTACAGGGGGCCGTCAATCAGCCCCAGCATTTT
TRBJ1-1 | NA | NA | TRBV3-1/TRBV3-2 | CASSIRQLMNTEAFF | TGTGCCAGCAGCATCCGACAGTTGATGAACACTGAAGCTTTCTTT
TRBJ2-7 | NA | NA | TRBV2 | CATTDSTYEQYF | TGTGCCACGACGGACAGCACCTACGAGCAGTACTTC
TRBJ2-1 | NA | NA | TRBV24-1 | CATSDFLAQGQFF | TGTGCCACCAGTGATTTCTTGGCACAGGGTCAGTTCTTC
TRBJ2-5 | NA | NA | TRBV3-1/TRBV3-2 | CASSQQQETQYF | TGTGCCAGCAGCCAACAGCAAGAGACCCAGTACTTC
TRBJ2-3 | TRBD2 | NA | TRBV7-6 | CASSLAVSGRVADTQYF | TGTGCCAGCAGCTTAGCAGTTAGCGGGAGGGTAGCAGATACGCAGTATTTT
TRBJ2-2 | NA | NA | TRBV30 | CAWERGTGELFF | TGTGCCTGGGAGAGGGGGACCGGGGAGCTGTTTTTT
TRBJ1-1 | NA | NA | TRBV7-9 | CASSAQVGSAEAFF | TGTGCCAGCAGCGCACAGGTTGGTAGTGCTGAAGCTTTCTTT
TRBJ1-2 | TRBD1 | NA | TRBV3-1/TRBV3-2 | CASSPGQESGYTF | TGTGCCAGCAGCCCGGGACAGGAGTCTGGCTACACCTTC
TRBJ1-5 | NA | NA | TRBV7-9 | CASSMTGSAQPQHF | TGTGCCAGCAGCATGACAGGTTCGGCTCAGCCCCAGCATTTT
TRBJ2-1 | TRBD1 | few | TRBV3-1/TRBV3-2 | CASSQIDRARNEQFF | TGTGCCAGCAGCCAGATTGACAGGGCACGAAATGAGCAGTTCTTC
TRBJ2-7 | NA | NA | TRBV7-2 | CASSLTPGNYEQYF | TGTGCCAGCAGCCTTACCCCGGGGAACTACGAGCAGTACTTC
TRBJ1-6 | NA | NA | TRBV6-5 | CASSYFRGENSPLHF | TGTGCCAGCAGTTATTTCAGGGGTGAGAATTCACCCCTCCACTTT
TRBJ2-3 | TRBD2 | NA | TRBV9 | CASSVDLLAASATQYF | TGTGCCAGCAGCGTAGACCTACTAGCGGCCTCCGCTACGCAGTATTTT
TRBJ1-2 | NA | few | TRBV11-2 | CASSLSTGGYGYTF | TGTGCCAGCAGCCTATCAACCGGGGGCTATGGCTACACCTTC
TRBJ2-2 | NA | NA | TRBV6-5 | CASTLLTLQPGELFF | TGTGCCAGCACCCTACTGACTTTGCAGCCCGGGGAGCTGTTTTTT
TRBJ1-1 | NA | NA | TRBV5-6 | CASSLFWANTEAFF | TGTGCCAGCAGCTTGTTTTGGGCAAACACTGAAGCTTTCTTT
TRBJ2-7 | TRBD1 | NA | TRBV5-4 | CASSSQGADEQYF | TGTGCCAGCAGCTCACAGGGGGCGGACGAGCAGTACTTC
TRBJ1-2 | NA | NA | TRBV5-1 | CASSSGVSGYGYTF | TGCGCCAGCAGCTCCGGAGTGTCGGGCTATGGCTACACCTTC
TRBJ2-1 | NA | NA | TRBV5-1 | CASSLEASSYNEQFF | TGCGCCAGCAGCTTAGAAGCGAGCTCCTACAATGAGCAGTTCTTC
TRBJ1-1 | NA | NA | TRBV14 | CASSPSHTRGTEAFF | TGTGCCAGCAGCCCTTCGCACACCCGGGGCACTGAAGCTTTCTTT
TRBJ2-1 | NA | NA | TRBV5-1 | CASSTGISAYNEQFF | TGCGCCAGCAGCACGGGGATTTCCGCCTACAATGAGCAGTTCTTC
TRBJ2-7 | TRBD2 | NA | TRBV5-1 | CASTPGLSSYEQYF | TGCGCCAGCACCCCGGGACTAAGCTCCTACGAGCAGTACTTC
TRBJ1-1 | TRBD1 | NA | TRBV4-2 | CASSYLYGGGDMNTEAFF | TGTGCCAGCAGTTATCTCTATGGAGGGGGCGACATGAACACTGAAGCTTTCTTT
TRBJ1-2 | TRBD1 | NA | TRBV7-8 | CASSLAGTGIGGYTF | TGTGCCAGCAGCTTAGCCGGGACAGGGATCGGTGGCTACACCTTC
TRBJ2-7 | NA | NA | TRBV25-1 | CASSEYTGGYEQYF | TGTGCCAGCAGTGAATATACGGGCGGGTACGAGCAGTACTTC
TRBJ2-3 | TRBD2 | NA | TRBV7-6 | CASNRGREGSTDTQYF | TGTGCCAGCAACCGGGGACGGGAGGGCAGCACAGATACGCAGTATTTT
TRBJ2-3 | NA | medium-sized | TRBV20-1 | CSARTLRRQYF | TGCAGTGCTAGGACACTTCGGCGGCAGTATTTT
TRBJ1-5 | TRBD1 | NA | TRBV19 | CATTRGQYSNQPQHF | TGTGCTACAACCCGGGGACAGTATAGCAATCAGCCCCAGCATTTT
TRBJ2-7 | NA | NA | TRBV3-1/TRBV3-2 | CASSQDLSGLEQYF | TGTGCCAGCAGCCAAGATCTATCAGGGCTCGAGCAGTACTTC
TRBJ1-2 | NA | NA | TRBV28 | CASSLSPVGYTF | TGTGCCAGCAGCCTATCGCCCGTCGGCTACACCTTC